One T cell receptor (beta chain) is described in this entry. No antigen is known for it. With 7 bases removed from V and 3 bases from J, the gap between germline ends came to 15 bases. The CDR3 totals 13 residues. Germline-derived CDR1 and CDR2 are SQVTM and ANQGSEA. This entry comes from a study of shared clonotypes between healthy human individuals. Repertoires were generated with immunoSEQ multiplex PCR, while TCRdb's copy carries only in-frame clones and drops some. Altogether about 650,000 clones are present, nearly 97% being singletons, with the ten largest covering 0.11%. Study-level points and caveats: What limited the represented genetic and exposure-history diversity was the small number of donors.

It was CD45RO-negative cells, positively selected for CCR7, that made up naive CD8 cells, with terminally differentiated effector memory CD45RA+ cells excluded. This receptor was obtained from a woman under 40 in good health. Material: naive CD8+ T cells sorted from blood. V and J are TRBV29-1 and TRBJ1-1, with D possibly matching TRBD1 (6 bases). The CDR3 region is CSALGGQYTEAFF. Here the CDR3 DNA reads TGCAGCGCCCTGGGGGGGCAGTACACTGAAGCTTTCTTT.